This TCR beta chain was identified during a study of blood T cell repertoires in COVID-19. As for the study in general: The cDNA or gDNA used as material had been derived from T cells, B-cell-depleted T cells, or PBMCs.

Sequenced by immunoSEQ multiplex PCR; TCRdb stores in-frame clones only, minus some. Here the sample spans about 20,000 clones, about four fifths being singletons. Germline CDR1 and CDR2: LGHNT and FRNRAP. CDR3 size: 11 residues. This TCR was recovered from a man older than 75 with acute or convalescent COVID-19. The source material was peripheral blood. The J gene is TRBJ1-4, the V gene TRBV12-5; TRBD1 might be the D (5 bases). The CDR3 spells CGGATNEKLFF. The CDR3 coding sequence is TGTGGGGGGGCAACTAATGAAAAACTGTTTTTT.